Each of the 17 T cell receptor beta chains below was sequenced from the same sample in a study of blood T cell repertoires in COVID-19. Generated by immunoSEQ multiplex PCR, the TCRdb table keeps only in-frame clones and is missing some. The table has 150,000 or so clones, around 74% seen once. The sequencing sample was made of peripheral blood. Every receptor here comes from a woman aged 55-70 years with COVID-19, enrolled during active disease.

This chain joins TRBV29-1 and TRBJ1-1; the match to TRBD1 covers 7 bases. The CDR3 sequence is 14 residues long. The V gene's germline CDR1 is SQVTM and CDR2 ANQGSEA. The V gene end was trimmed by 6 bases and the J gene end by 4 bases; junction bases not matched to a gene: 11. In DNA form, the CDR3 reads TGCAGCGTCGGCGACAGGGAAGGGGGCACTGAAGCTTTCTTT. Protein sequence: CSVGDREGGTEAFF.

This CDR3 reads CASSVDWTVATEQFF. In nucleotides, the CDR3 is TGTGCCAGCAGCGTAGATTGGACTGTCGCAACTGAGCAGTTCTTC. This chain joins TRBV9 and TRBJ2-1; tentative D call: TRBD2 (5 bases). In germline, CDR1 is SGDLS, CDR2 YYNGEE. With 0 bases removed from V and 9 bases from J, the gap between germline ends came to 16 bases. The CDR3 length is 15 residues.

This chain uses TRBV4-2 with TRBJ1-4; a possible D gene is TRBD1 (6 bases). Deletions cut 8 bases from V and 3 bases from J, with 13 bases between. This CDR3 has 14 residues. Germline values: CDR1 LGHNA, CDR2 YNFKEQ. CDR3 amino acids: CASGGGSANEKLFF. The CDR3 coding sequence is TGTGCCAGCGGGGGGGGCTCAGCTAATGAAAAACTGTTTTTT.

This clone was recorded once. The V gene is TRBV18, the J gene TRBJ2-5; D gene unclear. Germline values: CDR1 KGHSH, CDR2 LQKENI. CDR3 length equals 13 residues. V dropped 6 bases and J dropped 2 bases, with 10 bases sitting between them. The CDR3 bases are TGTGCCAGCTCCCGGTCGTCACAAGAGACCCAGTACTTC. This encodes CASSRSSQETQYF.

This clone was detected only once. The chain has TRBV18 and TRBJ1-4; D possibly corresponds to TRBD1 (5 bases). CDR1 and CDR2 (germline): KGHSH, LQKENI. The CDR3 has 16 residues. Trimming removed 3 bases at V and 7 bases at J, with 18 bases between. The CDR3 loop is CASSPNGQGNGEKLFF. DNA of the CDR3: TGTGCCAGCTCACCCAACGGGCAGGGAAACGGTGAAAAACTGTTTTTT.

CDR3 region: CASSRAGGVQETQYF. In DNA, the CDR3 is TGTGCCAGTAGTAGGGCCGGGGGGGTACAAGAGACCCAGTACTTC. This sequence joins TRBV19 and TRBJ2-5; 8 bases are shared with TRBD2. CDR1 LNHDA and CDR2 SQIVND come from the germline V gene (reference sequence). This CDR3 region has 15 residues. V dropped 4 bases and J dropped 2; count of bases not matched to a gene: 6.

This clone came up once. V is TRBV7-9 and J is TRBJ2-1; no reliable D call. CDR3 length: 16 amino acids. The V end was cut by 6 bases, the J end by 0 bases, with 15 bases between. Germline V gene lookup returns CDR1 SEHNR and CDR2 FQNEAQ (reference sequence). CDR3 in amino acids: CASSLRNFDSYNEQFF. DNA for the CDR3: TGTGCCAGCAGTTTGCGGAACTTCGACTCCTACAATGAGCAGTTCTTC.

This chain connects TRBV12-3 or TRBV12-4 to TRBJ1-2; no clear D gene. Trimming pared 6 bases from V and 8 bases from J, leaving 13 bases between. The CDR3 runs 12 residues. The CDR3 reads CASRGPQSGYTF. Written as DNA, the CDR3 is TGTGCCAGCAGGGGCCCCCAGTCCGGCTACACCTTC.

A word on this clone: One end of the junction does not line up with germline, which may come from a read error. This chain connects TRBV29-1 to TRBJ1-2; 9 bases match TRBD1. CDR1 SQVTM and CDR2 ANQGSEA come from the germline V gene. The CDR3 length is 14 residues. The CDR3: CSVEAGTGIYSYTF. CDR3 sequence (DNA): TGCAGCGTTGAAGCCGGGACAGGGATCTATAGCTACACCTTC.

CDR3 residues: CASSTGTSGRSEQYF. CDR3 coding DNA: TGTGCCAGCAGCACGGGGACTAGCGGGAGGAGTGAGCAGTACTTC. This sequence joins TRBV7-2 and TRBJ2-7; 15 bases align to TRBD2. Germline V gives CDR1 SGHTA, CDR2 FQGNSA. The trim removed 5 bases at V and 7 bases at J, leaving 6 bases unmatched. CDR3 size: 15 residues.

The CDR3 loop is CASSQVTGGTSGANVLTF. The CDR3, as DNA: TGTGCCAGCAGCCAAGTTACAGGGGGAACCTCTGGGGCCAACGTCCTGACTTTC. The rearrangement uses TRBV3-1 (or the pseudogene TRBV3-2) and TRBJ2-6; 8 bases line up with TRBD1. Unmatched junction bases numbered 5, after V lost 1 base and J lost 0 bases. The CDR3 length is 18 residues. Germline CDR1 and CDR2: LGHDT and YNNKEL (reference sequence).

The genes are TRBV7-2 and TRBJ2-3; 10 bases fit TRBD2. J was trimmed by 3 bases and V by 2 bases; bases with no gene match: 14. This CDR3 comprises 19 residues. CDR1 is SGHTA, CDR2 FQGNSA, per germline. DNA for the CDR3: TGTGCCAGCAGCTTAAGGGGGGGCGGGACTAGCGAAAAAACAGATACGCAGTATTTT. This gives the protein CASSLRGGGTSEKTDTQYF.

This chain links TRBV4-2 with TRBJ2-7; TRBD1 is a possible D gene (6 bases). The CDR3 covers 14 residues. V was trimmed by 1 base and J by 2 bases, leaving 9 bases between them. Per the germline V gene, CDR1 is LGHNA and CDR2 is YNFKEQ. The CDR3 reads CASSQVQGAYEQYF. CDR3 nucleotide sequence: TGTGCCAGCAGCCAAGTACAGGGTGCCTACGAGCAGTACTTC.

This chain joins TRBV6-5 and TRBJ1-3; no clear D. Per the germline V gene, CDR1 is MNHEY and CDR2 is SVGAGI. This CDR3 comprises 12 residues. The V gene lost 4 bases and the J gene lost 11 bases, with 12 bases spanning the gap. In DNA, the CDR3 is TGTGCCAGCAGTTCCTCTAGCGGCGCCATATATTTT. Protein sequence: CASSSSSGAIYF.

This clone was recorded at least ten times. The J gene is TRBJ2-1, the V gene TRBV9; 12 bases map to TRBD1. The V segment lost 4 bases and the J segment 7 bases; nucleotides outside the gene matches: 9. CDR1 is SGDLS, CDR2 YYNGEE, per germline. This CDR3 spans 16 amino acids. CDR3 nucleotides: TGTGCCAGCAGCTTCACCGGGACAGGGGGCACGAATGAGCAGTTCTTC. Translated, it gives CASSFTGTGGTNEQFF.

The chain couples TRBV15 to TRBJ2-7; 7 positions agree with TRBD1. Per the germline V gene, CDR1 is LNHNV and CDR2 is YYDKDF (reference sequence). The V segment lost 5 bases and the J segment 7 bases; nucleotides outside the gene matches: 5. The CDR3 has 12 residues. The CDR3 nucleotides are TGTGCCACCAGCCCACAGGGGAAGGAGCAGTACGTC. Encoded protein: CATSPQGKEQYV.

The chain employs TRBV27 and TRBJ2-2, with a tentative D call TRBD1 (5 bases). Trimming took 4 bases from V and 1 from J, leaving 7 bases between them. The CDR3 is made up of 14 amino acids. The V gene's germline CDR1 is MNHEY and CDR2 SMNVEV (reference sequence). The CDR3 sequence: CASSWGGNTGELFF. The CDR3 coding sequence is TGTGCCAGCAGTTGGGGCGGGAACACCGGGGAGCTGTTTTTT.